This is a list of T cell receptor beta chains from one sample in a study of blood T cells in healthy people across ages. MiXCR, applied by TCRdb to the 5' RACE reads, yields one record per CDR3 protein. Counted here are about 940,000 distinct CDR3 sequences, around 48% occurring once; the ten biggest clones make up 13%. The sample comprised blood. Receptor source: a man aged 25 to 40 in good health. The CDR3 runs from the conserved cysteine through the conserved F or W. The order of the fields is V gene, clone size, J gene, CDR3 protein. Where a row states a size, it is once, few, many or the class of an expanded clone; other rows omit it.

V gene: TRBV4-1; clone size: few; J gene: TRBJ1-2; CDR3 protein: CASSQPPQDRGKGYTF
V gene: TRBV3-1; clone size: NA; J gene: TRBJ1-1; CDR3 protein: CASSQERGPEAFF
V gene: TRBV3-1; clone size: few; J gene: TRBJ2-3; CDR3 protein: CASSQDNTSPSTDTQYF
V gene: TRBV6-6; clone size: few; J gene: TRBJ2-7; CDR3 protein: CASSPGSHEQYF
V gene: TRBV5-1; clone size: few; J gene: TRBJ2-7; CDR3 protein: CASSDGQGGNEQYF
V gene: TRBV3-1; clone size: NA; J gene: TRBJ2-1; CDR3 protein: CASSHHRLATSYNEQFF
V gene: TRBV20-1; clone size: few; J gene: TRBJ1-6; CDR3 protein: CSATRDRGNDDSPLHF
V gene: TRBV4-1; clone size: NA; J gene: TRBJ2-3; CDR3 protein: CASSPGPPAISTDTQYF
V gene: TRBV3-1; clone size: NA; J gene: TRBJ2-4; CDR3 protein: CASSQDTGPREQYF
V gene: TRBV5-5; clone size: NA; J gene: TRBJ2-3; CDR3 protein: CASSLVSVSETSGAKRDTQYF
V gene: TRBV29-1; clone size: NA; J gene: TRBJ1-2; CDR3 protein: CSVPWLGGPDYGYTF
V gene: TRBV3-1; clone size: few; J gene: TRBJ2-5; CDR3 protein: CASSQSGGQETQYF
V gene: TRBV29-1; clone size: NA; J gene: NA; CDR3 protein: CSASTGPGEQYF
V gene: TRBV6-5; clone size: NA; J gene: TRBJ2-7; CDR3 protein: CASSSTGGQVTYEQYF
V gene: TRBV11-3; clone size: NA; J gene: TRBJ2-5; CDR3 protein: CASSRFGGETQYF
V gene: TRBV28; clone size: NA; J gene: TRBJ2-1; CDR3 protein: CASSANIVARGSHNEQFF
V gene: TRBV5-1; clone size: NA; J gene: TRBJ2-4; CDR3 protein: CASSSAGSKNIQYF